Below, 32 T cell receptor beta chains from the same sample are listed, as sequenced in a study of T cell repertoires in cytomegalovirus infection (dated by TCRdb to the late 2010s). Their antigen targets remain unknown. The reads were generated on an Illumina HiSeq 1500. TCRdb reprocessed the public reads (quality trimming at Q25 with fastp, clone calling with MiXCR) and kept in-frame beta chains. CDR3 protein sequences are deduplicated, and each keeps its most common genes and DNA. Recorded for this sample are about 130,000 distinct CDR3 sequences; under 30% of them occurred a single time. The leading ten clones occupy roughly 33% of the sample. Sequenced: PBMCs, sequenced either directly or after in vitro stimulation (not recorded which). These receptors were collected from a human donor in good health (CMV status not recorded). Some clones in this sample may be carry-over from other donors' samples.

This chain uses TRBV20-1 with TRBJ1-1; 7 bases match TRBD1. This CDR3 has 15 residues. Trimming at V came to 1 base and at J to 1 base, leaving 6 bases not matched to a gene. CDR1 is DFQATT and CDR2 is SNEGSKA in the germline V gene (reference sequence). The chain's CDR3 is CSARVADRTNTEAFF. The CDR3 DNA is TGCAGTGCTAGAGTTGCGGACAGGACGAACACTGAAGCTTTCTTT.

This chain links TRBV12-3 or TRBV12-4 with TRBJ1-1; tentatively, D is TRBD1 (6 bases). The CDR3 runs 17 residues. Between the trimmed V and J ends, which lost 6 bases and 5 bases, there was a span of 25 bases. As DNA, the CDR3 is TGTGCCAGCAGCCCCGACAGGACGCTACAGGTGGGAACTGAAGCTTTCTTT. It is translated as CASSPDRTLQVGTEAFF.

V usage is TRBV12-3 or TRBV12-4 and J usage is TRBJ2-1; 9 bases agree with TRBD2. V was clipped by 2 bases and J by 8 bases; unmatched bases: 10. The CDR3 totals 16 residues. CDR3 bases: TGTGCCAGCAGTTTACCGGCGGGAGGGCCTCTCCATGAGCAGTTCTTC. Translating it yields CASSLPAGGPLHEQFF.

The rearrangement uses TRBV7-2 and TRBJ2-7; TRBD1 agrees at 8 bases. This CDR3 is built from 15 residues. V was clipped by 1 base and J by 4 bases; unmatched bases: 6. CDR1 is SGHTA and CDR2 is FQGNSA in the germline V gene. The CDR3 sequence is CASSLGTGFGYEQYF. Here the CDR3 DNA reads TGTGCCAGCAGCTTAGGGACAGGGTTTGGGTACGAGCAGTACTTC.

The chain couples TRBV7-2 to TRBJ2-7, with D perhaps assigned TRBD1 or TRBD2 (5 bases each). CDR3 length: 14 residues. V lost 1 base and J lost 2, with 9 bases in between. CDR1 is SGHTA, CDR2 FQGNSA, per germline. CDR3 protein: CASSLEGRTYEQYF. CDR3 DNA sequence: TGTGCCAGCAGCTTAGAGGGACGGACCTACGAGCAGTACTTC.

The chain uses TRBV7-2 and TRBJ2-1, with 10 bases lining up with TRBD1. Germline values: CDR1 SGHTA, CDR2 FQGNSA. This CDR3 contains 19 residues. V trimming: 5 bases; J trimming: 6 bases; junction bases outside the gene matches: 19. The CDR3 loop is CASSDNVRFGDRGVNEQFF. The CDR3 DNA follows: TGTGCCAGCAGCGATAACGTTCGGTTTGGGGACAGGGGCGTCAATGAGCAGTTCTTC.

The chain couples TRBV6-5 to TRBJ2-7, with 8 bases matching TRBD2. V trimming: 4 bases; J trimming: 2 bases; junction bases outside the gene matches: 4. CDR1 is MNHEY and CDR2 is SVGAGI in the germline V gene. The CDR3 covers 14 residues. The CDR3 is CASSSLAGPYEQYV. The CDR3 DNA reads as TGTGCCAGCAGTTCCTTAGCGGGACCCTACGAGCAGTACGTC.

This chain connects TRBV29-1 to TRBJ2-1, with TRBD2 matching 8 bases. CDR1 is SQVTM, CDR2 ANQGSEA, per germline. CDR3 length: 16 residues. The J segment lost 7 bases and the V segment lost 2 bases, leaving 13 bases of the junction unmatched. CDR3 sequence: CSVERPRSGRGNEQFF. The CDR3 region has the DNA TGCAGCGTTGAAAGGCCGAGGAGCGGGAGAGGTAATGAGCAGTTCTTC.

There are a few counts of this clonotype. V usage is TRBV12-3 or TRBV12-4 and J usage is TRBJ1-1; D unresolved. The CDR3 runs to 14 residues. V was trimmed by 3 bases and J by 0 bases, leaving 8 bases between them. The CDR3, as DNA: TGTGCCAGCAGTTTTTTTGGGTTGAACACTGAAGCTTTCTTT. Translating gives CASSFFGLNTEAFF.

This chain uses TRBV2 with TRBJ1-5; D is unclear. The germline CDR1 and CDR2 sequences are SNHLY and FYNNEI. V lost 3 bases, J lost 3 bases, and 6 bases lay in between. This CDR3 has 13 residues. In DNA, the CDR3 is TGTGCCAGCAGTGAGGAGGCCAATCAGCCCCAGCATTTT. Its translation is CASSEEANQPQHF.

This rearrangement joins TRBV20-1 to TRBJ2-7; no reliable D call. CDR1 DFQATT and CDR2 SNEGSKA come from the germline V gene (reference sequence). The V end lost 5 bases, the J end lost 5 bases, and 13 bases lay between the germline ends. This CDR3 has 12 amino acids. The CDR3 loop is CSAPRLLNEQYF. For the CDR3, the DNA is TGCAGTGCTCCCCGCCTCCTTAACGAGCAGTACTTC.

The chain uses TRBV2 and TRBJ2-1; a possible D gene is TRBD2 (6 bases). V lost 7 bases and J 2 bases, leaving 15 bases between the germline ends. CDR1 and CDR2 (germline): SNHLY, FYNNEI. CDR3 size: 15 residues. The CDR3 loop is CASKEGLQPYNEQFF. DNA of the CDR3: TGTGCCAGCAAGGAGGGACTCCAGCCCTACAATGAGCAGTTCTTC.

The chain links TRBV12-3 or TRBV12-4 to TRBJ1-6; D perhaps matches TRBD1 (6 bases). This CDR3 spans 15 amino acids. Trimming left V 1 base short and J 10 bases short, with 14 bases between. The CDR3 protein is CASSLDRAERSPLHF. CDR3 bases: TGTGCCAGCAGTTTAGACAGGGCGGAACGGTCACCCCTCCACTTT.

The table lists this clonotype with a few counts. The rearrangement uses TRBV4-2 and TRBJ2-7; 12 bases match TRBD1. J gave up 4 bases and V 3 bases, and 10 bases lay outside the gene matches. The CDR3 runs to 17 residues. In germline, CDR1 is LGHNA, CDR2 YNFKEQ. The CDR3 spells CASSHATGTGGEYEQYF. The DNA of the CDR3 is TGTGCCAGCAGCCATGCAACCGGGACAGGGGGCGAGTACGAGCAGTACTTC.

The chain recombines TRBV12-3 or TRBV12-4 with TRBJ2-5; 7 nucleotides match TRBD2. The CDR3 covers 13 residues. After removal of 3 bases from V and 3 bases from J, the junction contained 1 base not matched to a gene. In DNA form, the CDR3 reads TGTGCCAGCAGTTTGGGGGGGGAAGAGACCCAGTACTTC. As protein: CASSLGGEETQYF.

The rearrangement links TRBV6-6 to TRBJ1-4; no reliable D call. This CDR3 comprises 11 residues. Germline V gene data show CDR1 as MNHNY and CDR2 as SVGAGI (reference sequence). Trimming removed 7 bases at V and 6 bases at J, with 6 bases between. The DNA of the CDR3 is TGTGCCAGCACCGGGGATGAAAAACTGTTTTTT. It yields the protein CASTGDEKLFF.

The chain has TRBV7-8 and TRBJ2-2; 10 positions match TRBD1. The CDR3 is 18 residues long. The germline CDR1 and CDR2 sequences are SGHVS and FQNEAQ. V trimming: 1 base; J trimming: 5 bases; junction bases outside the gene matches: 10. As DNA, the CDR3 is TGTGCCAGCAGCTTAGAGGGACAGACAGGGGGCCGGACCGGGGAGCTGTTTTTT. It translates to CASSLEGQTGGRTGELFF.

This clonotype was found a few times. The chain combines TRBV28 with TRBJ2-1, with 8 positions matching TRBD1. Trimming cost V 1 base and J 4 bases; bases outside gene matches: 6. The CDR3 runs 16 residues. CDR1 is MDHEN, CDR2 SYDVKM, per germline. The CDR3 protein is CASSLFQGARYNEQFF. The CDR3 DNA sequence: TGTGCCAGCAGTTTATTCCAGGGGGCGCGGTACAATGAGCAGTTCTTC.

This clonotype has a single count. The chain carries TRBV25-1 and TRBJ2-2, with 10 bases lining up with TRBD2. CDR1 MGHDK and CDR2 SYGVNS come from the germline V gene. This CDR3 spans 16 amino acids. J was trimmed by 8 bases and V by 4 bases; bases with no gene match: 10. The CDR3 bases are TGTGCCAGCAGTGGTTCGAGCGGGAGGGCCTCTGGGGAGCTGTTTTTT. This encodes CASSGSSGRASGELFF.

V and J are TRBV4-1 and TRBJ2-7, with 9 bases fitting TRBD1. This CDR3 is 16 amino acids long. Germline loops: CDR1 MGHRA, CDR2 YSYEKL. V lost 1 base to trimming and J lost 2 bases; unmatched junction nucleotides: 6. The CDR3, as DNA: TGCGCCAGCAGCCAAGTTAGGGACAGGGAGACCTACGAGCAGTACGTC. It codes for CASSQVRDRETYEQYV.

This clonotype was counted between two and nine times. This sequence joins TRBV19 and TRBJ2-1; D perhaps matches TRBD2 (5 bases). The V end was cut by 0 bases, the J end by 0 bases, with 9 bases between. The CDR3 is made up of 16 amino acids. In germline, CDR1 is LNHDA, CDR2 SQIVND (reference sequence). The CDR3 sequence: CASSIDRSGSYNEQFF. The CDR3, as DNA: TGTGCCAGTAGTATAGATAGAAGCGGCTCCTACAATGAGCAGTTCTTC.

This clonotype was seen repeatedly, ten times or more. The rearrangement joins TRBV7-3 to TRBJ2-2; TRBD1 is a possible D gene (5 bases). CDR3 length equals 16 residues. Looked up from germline, CDR1 is SGHTA and CDR2 is FQGTGA. Trimming cost V 2 bases and J 0 bases, with 10 bases left between them. The CDR3 reads CASSLWGRPNTGELFF. In DNA form, the CDR3 reads TGTGCCAGCAGCTTATGGGGCAGGCCGAACACCGGGGAGCTGTTTTTT.

The rearrangement joins TRBV29-1 to TRBJ1-1, with TRBD1 identical over 9 bases. The CDR3 sequence is 17 residues long. V was pared by 6 bases and J by 0 bases, with 14 bases of the junction left unmatched. Germline lookup yields CDR1 SQVTM and CDR2 ANQGSEA. The CDR3: CSVDSLNRGPMNTEAFF. DNA of the CDR3: TGCAGCGTAGATAGCCTAAACAGGGGGCCGATGAACACTGAAGCTTTCTTT. The full variable domain, completed using reference TRBV29-1 and TRBJ1-1, is SAVISQKPSRDICQRGTSLTIQCQVDSQVTMMFWYRQQPGQSLTLIATANQGSEATYESGFVIDKFPISRPNLTFSTLTVSNMSPEDSSIYLCSVDSLNRGPMNTEAFFGQGTRLTVV.

This sequence joins TRBV6-5 and TRBJ2-7; TRBD2 agrees at 10 bases. With V trimmed by 0 bases and J by 4 bases, 3 bases remained unmatched. The CDR3 is 15 amino acids. Germline assignment: CDR1 MNHEY and CDR2 SVGAGI. Here the CDR3 reads CASSYSASGSYEQYF. The DNA of the CDR3 is TGTGCCAGCAGTTACTCCGCTAGCGGGAGTTACGAGCAGTACTTC.

The chain joins TRBV19 to TRBJ2-2, with TRBD2 as a possible D gene (6 bases). V was cut by 6 bases and J by 2 bases, with 16 bases left in between. Germline values: CDR1 LNHDA, CDR2 SQIVND (reference sequence). The CDR3 is 16 amino acids. CDR3 sequence reads: CASRYRRDLNTGELFF. CDR3 nucleotides: TGTGCCAGTAGGTATAGGAGGGATCTAAACACCGGGGAGCTGTTTTTT.

This clonotype was seen a handful of times. The CDR3 is CASSSVLGGYEQYF. In nucleotides, the CDR3 is TGTGCCAGCAGCTCAGTGCTAGGGGGCTACGAGCAGTACTTC. J is TRBJ2-7 and V is TRBV7-6, with D possibly matching TRBD1 (6 bases). The V and J ends lost 4 bases and 3 bases respectively, with 13 bases between them. The length of the CDR3 is 14 residues. Germline CDR1 is SGHVS and CDR2 is FNYEAQ.

The chain uses TRBV6-2 or TRBV6-3 and TRBJ1-2; 8 bases agree with TRBD1. Germline CDR1 MNHEY, CDR2 SVGEGT. CDR3 length equals 14 residues. The junction had 9 bases not matched to a gene; V was cut back by 7 bases and J by 5 bases. CDR3 residues: CASNFGTGGYGYTF. CDR3 bases: TGTGCCAGCAACTTCGGGACAGGAGGGTATGGCTACACCTTC.

The V call is TRBV20-1, the J call TRBJ2-1; no clear D gene. Between the trimmed V and J ends, which lost 5 bases and 0 bases, there was a span of 11 bases. Germline V gives CDR1 DFQATT, CDR2 SNEGSKA (reference sequence). This CDR3 is 14 amino acids long. CDR3 DNA: TGCAGTGCTCACCCGGAGAGCTCCTACAATGAGCAGTTCTTC. This encodes CSAHPESSYNEQFF.

CDR3 nucleotide sequence: TGCAGTGCTAGGGGGGACAGGCCCTACGAGCAGTACTTC. It yields the protein CSARGDRPYEQYF. The chain uses TRBV20-1 and TRBJ2-7, with 8 bases that match TRBD1. V gave up 3 bases and J gave up 2 bases; unmatched junction bases: 3. The CDR3 is 13 residues long. Looked up from germline, CDR1 is DFQATT and CDR2 is SNEGSKA (reference sequence).

V is TRBV7-2 and J is TRBJ2-2, with a tentative D call TRBD2 (6 bases). Per the germline V gene, CDR1 is SGHTA and CDR2 is FQGNSA. The CDR3 is 15 residues long. Deletions cut 7 bases from V and 5 bases from J, with 17 bases between. CDR3 loop: CASTQEAGWTGELFF. The CDR3 bases are TGTGCCAGCACCCAAGAGGCGGGATGGACCGGGGAGCTGTTTTTT.

This clonotype was counted a few times. The rearrangement joins TRBV7-2 to TRBJ2-1; maybe TRBD2 (5 bases). Germline V lookup: CDR1 SGHTA, CDR2 FQGNSA. Trimming cost V 5 bases and J 6 bases, with 17 bases left between them. The CDR3 runs to 15 residues. As DNA, the CDR3 is TGTGCCAGCAGCGGTAAAGCGGCTCTGCTCAATGAGCAGTTCTTC. It codes for CASSGKAALLNEQFF.

This clonotype was counted many times. This chain uses TRBV28 with TRBJ1-2; no reliable D call. This CDR3 is 14 amino acids long. The germline CDR1 and CDR2 sequences are MDHEN and SYDVKM. V lost 5 bases, J lost 2 bases, and 12 bases lay in between. The chain's CDR3 is CASSLPGNNYGYTF. The CDR3 region has the DNA TGTGCCAGCAGTCTCCCTGGAAACAACTATGGCTACACCTTC.